This T cell receptor (beta chain) was profiled in a study of blood T cell repertoires in COVID-19. Whole-study context: Specimens from acute and convalescent COVID-19 originated in the United States, Italy and Spain.

The CDR3 is 15 amino acids. Authors' methods: Amplified reference gene primers provided the basis for estimating nucleated cell counts. This table comes from immunoSEQ multiplex PCR, and its TCRdb copy is limited to in-frame clones, with some not included. V and J calls and clone size are as listed in that table; D and trimming were resolved from the DNA. The sample has 300,000 to 350,000 clones, around 90% seen once. The origin of this receptor is a woman aged 35 to 49 with COVID-19, enrolled during active disease. This chain joins TRBV12-2 and TRBJ1-5; TRBD1, as called in the table, went unchecked against the DNA. TRBV12-2 is recorded as a pseudogene. Sequencing used peripheral blood. CDR3 protein: CASRARGTSNQPQHF. The CDR3 DNA follows: TGTGCAAGTCGTGCGAGGGGGACAAGCAATCAGCCCCAGCATTTT.